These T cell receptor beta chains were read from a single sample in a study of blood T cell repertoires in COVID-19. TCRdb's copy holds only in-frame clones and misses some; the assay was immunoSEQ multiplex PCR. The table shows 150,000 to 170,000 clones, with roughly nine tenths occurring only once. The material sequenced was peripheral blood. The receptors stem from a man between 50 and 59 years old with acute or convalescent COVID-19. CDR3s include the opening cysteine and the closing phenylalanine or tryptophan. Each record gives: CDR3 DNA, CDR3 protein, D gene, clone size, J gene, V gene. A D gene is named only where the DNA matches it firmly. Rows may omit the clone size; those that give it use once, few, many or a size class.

CDR3 DNA: TGCAGCCACGGGTCTGGCTTTAGAGAGACCCAGTACTTC; CDR3 protein: CSHGSGFRETQYF; D gene: NA; clone size: NA; J gene: TRBJ2-5; V gene: TRBV29-1
CDR3 DNA: TGTGCCAGCAGTGAACGCCTAGCGGGAGGACCCGGGGAGCTGTTTTTT; CDR3 protein: CASSERLAGGPGELFF; D gene: TRBD2; clone size: NA; J gene: TRBJ2-2; V gene: TRBV6-1
CDR3 DNA: TGTGCCTGGAGTGATGAGGGAAACACCATATATTTT; CDR3 protein: CAWSDEGNTIYF; D gene: NA; clone size: NA; J gene: TRBJ1-3; V gene: TRBV30
CDR3 DNA: TGTGCCAGCAGCACCCATCTCGGGACAGCCTATAATTCACCCCTCCACTTT; CDR3 protein: CASSTHLGTAYNSPLHF; D gene: TRBD1; clone size: NA; J gene: TRBJ1-6; V gene: TRBV9
CDR3 DNA: TGCGCCAGCAGTAGGGGTTCAGGGGACACCGGGGAGCTGTTTTTT; CDR3 protein: CASSRGSGDTGELFF; D gene: NA; clone size: NA; J gene: TRBJ2-2; V gene: TRBV5-1
CDR3 DNA: TGTGCCAGCAGTACCCTAGCCCTAAATTCCTACGAGCAGTACTTC; CDR3 protein: CASSTLALNSYEQYF; D gene: NA; clone size: NA; J gene: TRBJ2-7; V gene: TRBV6-6
CDR3 DNA: TGTGCCAGCAGCCACCCGGAGAGAGTAGGCTACAATGAGCAGTTCTTC; CDR3 protein: CASSHPERVGYNEQFF; D gene: NA; clone size: NA; J gene: TRBJ2-1; V gene: TRBV21-1
CDR3 DNA: TGTGCCAGCAGTTGGGGACAGGTTGATCAATCACCCCTCCACTTT; CDR3 protein: CASSWGQVDQSPLHF; D gene: TRBD1; clone size: NA; J gene: TRBJ1-6; V gene: TRBV6-1
CDR3 DNA: TGTGCCAGCAGCGTCTCAGGGGTATCGGGTGAGACCCAGTACTTC; CDR3 protein: CASSVSGVSGETQYF; D gene: NA; clone size: NA; J gene: TRBJ2-5; V gene: TRBV9
CDR3 DNA: TGTGCCAGCAGCAAAGCAAGGGCAGGGGGTCAAGAGACCCAGTACTTC; CDR3 protein: CASSKARAGGQETQYF; D gene: NA; clone size: NA; J gene: TRBJ2-5; V gene: TRBV21-1
CDR3 DNA: TGCAGCGTTGTGGGGGGGGCGCAGGGGTACGAGCAGTACTTC; CDR3 protein: CSVVGGAQGYEQYF; D gene: NA; clone size: NA; J gene: TRBJ2-7; V gene: TRBV29-1
CDR3 DNA: TGTGCCAGCAGCCCTCCCCCTGGGGAGCTGTTTTTT; CDR3 protein: CASSPPPGELFF; D gene: NA; clone size: NA; J gene: TRBJ2-2; V gene: TRBV7-2
CDR3 DNA: TGTGCCACCAGTGAGGGACAGGGCCAGTTTAATGAGCAGTTCTTC; CDR3 protein: CATSEGQGQFNEQFF; D gene: TRBD1; clone size: NA; J gene: TRBJ2-1; V gene: TRBV24-1
CDR3 DNA: TGTGCCAGCAGCTTAGGGACAGGGCACATCGATGAGCAGTTCTTC; CDR3 protein: CASSLGTGHIDEQFF; D gene: TRBD1; clone size: NA; J gene: TRBJ2-1; V gene: TRBV7-9
CDR3 DNA: TGTGCCAGCAGATCTGCTAGCGGGAGGGCCTTTGGGGAGACCCAGTACTTC; CDR3 protein: CASRSASGRAFGETQYF; D gene: TRBD2; clone size: NA; J gene: TRBJ2-5; V gene: TRBV28
CDR3 DNA: TGCGCCAGCAGCCAAGGGACAGGGGGAAGCGGGGAGCTGTTTTTT; CDR3 protein: CASSQGTGGSGELFF; D gene: TRBD1; clone size: once; J gene: TRBJ2-2; V gene: TRBV4-1
CDR3 DNA: TGTGCCAGTAGAAGTGGACAGGACCAAGGGACCCAGTACTTC; CDR3 protein: CASRSGQDQGTQYF; D gene: TRBD1; clone size: NA; J gene: TRBJ2-5; V gene: TRBV19
CDR3 DNA: TGTGCCAGCAGTGAAACGTGGTCAGGGTATGGCTACACCTTC; CDR3 protein: CASSETWSGYGYTF; D gene: NA; clone size: few; J gene: TRBJ1-2; V gene: TRBV6-1
CDR3 DNA: TGTGCCAGCAGCCTCGGGACAGACTATGGCTACACCTTC; CDR3 protein: CASSLGTDYGYTF; D gene: TRBD1; clone size: NA; J gene: TRBJ1-2; V gene: TRBV11-2
CDR3 DNA: TGTGCCAGCAGCCAAGGGTGGTTGGGCAGCCTTAATTCACCCCTCCACTTT; CDR3 protein: CASSQGWLGSLNSPLHF; D gene: NA; clone size: NA; J gene: TRBJ1-6; V gene: TRBV4-2
CDR3 DNA: TGTGCCAGCTCACCCATAGACAGGGCGGGTGAGAACACTGAAGCTTTCTTT; CDR3 protein: CASSPIDRAGENTEAFF; D gene: TRBD1; clone size: NA; J gene: TRBJ1-1; V gene: TRBV18
CDR3 DNA: TGCAGCGTTGACCAACAGGGCACTGAAGCTTTCTTT; CDR3 protein: CSVDQQGTEAFF; D gene: NA; clone size: NA; J gene: TRBJ1-1; V gene: TRBV29-1
CDR3 DNA: TGTGCCAGCAGCGTAGGGGGGCACCCCTACAATGAGCAGTTCTTC; CDR3 protein: CASSVGGHPYNEQFF; D gene: NA; clone size: NA; J gene: TRBJ2-1; V gene: TRBV9
CDR3 DNA: TGTGCCAGCAGTTTAACTAGCGGGAGTATATATGAGCAGTTCTTC; CDR3 protein: CASSLTSGSIYEQFF; D gene: TRBD2; clone size: NA; J gene: TRBJ2-1; V gene: TRBV27
CDR3 DNA: TGTGCCAGCAGCCGGACTACTTTCTACGAGCAGTACTTC; CDR3 protein: CASSRTTFYEQYF; D gene: NA; clone size: NA; J gene: TRBJ2-7; V gene: TRBV7-8
CDR3 DNA: TGTGCCAGTAGTAGTTCGGGAGGGGAGGGTACGCAGTATTTT; CDR3 protein: CASSSSGGEGTQYF; D gene: TRBD2; clone size: NA; J gene: TRBJ2-3; V gene: TRBV19
CDR3 DNA: TGTGCCAGCAGTGAAGCGCTAAGTATTAATTCACCCCTCCACTTT; CDR3 protein: CASSEALSINSPLHF; D gene: NA; clone size: few; J gene: TRBJ1-6; V gene: TRBV6-1
CDR3 DNA: TGTGCCAGTAGGGGCCCTTTCTATAATTCACCCCTCCACTTT; CDR3 protein: CASRGPFYNSPLHF; D gene: NA; clone size: NA; J gene: TRBJ1-6; V gene: TRBV19
CDR3 DNA: TGTGCCAGTAGTATAAAGGCGGGAGGCGGTATCCACAATGAGCAGTTCTTC; CDR3 protein: CASSIKAGGGIHNEQFF; D gene: TRBD2; clone size: NA; J gene: TRBJ2-1; V gene: TRBV19
CDR3 DNA: TGTGCCATCAGTGAGTCGGCTTTCTACAATGAGCAGTTCTTC; CDR3 protein: CAISESAFYNEQFF; D gene: NA; clone size: NA; J gene: TRBJ2-1; V gene: TRBV10-3
CDR3 DNA: TGTGCCATCTCGGCGGCCAGCTATGGCTACACCTTC; CDR3 protein: CAISAASYGYTF; D gene: NA; clone size: NA; J gene: TRBJ1-2; V gene: TRBV10-3
CDR3 DNA: TGTGCCAGTAGTATTGGTAGGGGCACTGAAGCTTTCTTT; CDR3 protein: CASSIGRGTEAFF; D gene: NA; clone size: NA; J gene: TRBJ1-1; V gene: TRBV19
CDR3 DNA: TGTGCCAGCAGCGTAGGCAGGGGGTCGGCTAATGAAAAACTGTTTTTT; CDR3 protein: CASSVGRGSANEKLFF; D gene: TRBD1; clone size: NA; J gene: TRBJ1-4; V gene: TRBV9
CDR3 DNA: TGTGCCAGTAACAGGGGACGCACAGATACGCAGTATTTT; CDR3 protein: CASNRGRTDTQYF; D gene: TRBD1; clone size: NA; J gene: TRBJ2-3; V gene: TRBV2
CDR3 DNA: TGCGCCAGCAGCCAAGATCTGGGACAGGGAGGGTATGAGCAGTTCTTC; CDR3 protein: CASSQDLGQGGYEQFF; D gene: TRBD1; clone size: NA; J gene: TRBJ2-1; V gene: TRBV4-3
CDR3 DNA: TGTGCCAGCAGTGAAATCAGGGATGAAAAACTGTTTTTT; CDR3 protein: CASSEIRDEKLFF; D gene: NA; clone size: NA; J gene: TRBJ1-4; V gene: TRBV6-1
CDR3 DNA: TGTGCCTGGAGTCTGCGGGAGAGCTCCTACAATGAGCAGTTCTTC; CDR3 protein: CAWSLRESSYNEQFF; D gene: TRBD2; clone size: NA; J gene: TRBJ2-1; V gene: TRBV30
CDR3 DNA: TGTGCCAGCAGTAGGGACAACCGTCAGCCCCAGCATTTT; CDR3 protein: CASSRDNRQPQHF; D gene: NA; clone size: NA; J gene: TRBJ1-5; V gene: TRBV2
CDR3 DNA: TGTGCCAGCAGCCAAGATGGTGGGAGAGGGGGCGATGAGCAGTTCTTC; CDR3 protein: CASSQDGGRGGDEQFF; D gene: TRBD1; clone size: NA; J gene: TRBJ2-1; V gene: TRBV3-1/TRBV3-2
CDR3 DNA: TGTGCCAGCAGCAAACGTTACTTAGCGGGAAGTGGGGAGACCCAGTACTTC; CDR3 protein: CASSKRYLAGSGETQYF; D gene: TRBD2; clone size: NA; J gene: TRBJ2-5; V gene: TRBV7-8
CDR3 DNA: TGTGCCAGCAGCGGGGGGAGGACAGGGGGCACAGATACGCAGTATTTT; CDR3 protein: CASSGGRTGGTDTQYF; D gene: TRBD1; clone size: once; J gene: TRBJ2-3; V gene: TRBV9
CDR3 DNA: TGTGCCAGCAGCCGGGGGGCAGGACCATACAATGAGCAGTTCTTC; CDR3 protein: CASSRGAGPYNEQFF; D gene: NA; clone size: NA; J gene: TRBJ2-1; V gene: TRBV7-6
CDR3 DNA: TGTGCCAGCAGCGGAGCGGGAGTGTACAATGAGCAGTTCTTC; CDR3 protein: CASSGAGVYNEQFF; D gene: TRBD2; clone size: once; J gene: TRBJ2-1; V gene: TRBV9
CDR3 DNA: TGTGCCAGCAGCGTAGGACAGGGGGCAGACTATGGCTACACCTTC; CDR3 protein: CASSVGQGADYGYTF; D gene: TRBD1; clone size: NA; J gene: TRBJ1-2; V gene: TRBV9
CDR3 DNA: TGTGCCAGCAGTTCTCCCGGGATAGCAAATTCACCCCTCCACTTT; CDR3 protein: CASSSPGIANSPLHF; D gene: NA; clone size: NA; J gene: TRBJ1-6; V gene: TRBV27
CDR3 DNA: TGTGCCAGCAGCTTGAGCAGGGGGCGCTTCCAGGCAACTAATGAAAAACTGTTTTTT; CDR3 protein: CASSLSRGRFQATNEKLFF; D gene: TRBD1; clone size: NA; J gene: TRBJ1-4; V gene: TRBV11-3
CDR3 DNA: TGTGCCAGCAGCCCGGTCCACTTT; CDR3 protein: CASSPVHF; D gene: NA; clone size: NA; J gene: TRBJ1-6; V gene: TRBV7-3
CDR3 DNA: TGCGCCAGCACCCCAGATTCTTCTAGCACAGATACGCAGTATTTT; CDR3 protein: CASTPDSSSTDTQYF; D gene: NA; clone size: NA; J gene: TRBJ2-3; V gene: TRBV5-1
CDR3 DNA: TGTGCCAGCAGTCCCGGCCTGCAGGGGGCGCGAAAAAACATTCAGTACTTC; CDR3 protein: CASSPGLQGARKNIQYF; D gene: TRBD1; clone size: few; J gene: TRBJ2-4; V gene: TRBV28
CDR3 DNA: TGTGCCAGCAGGCCGACAGGACCCGGGGAGCTGTTTTTT; CDR3 protein: CASRPTGPGELFF; D gene: NA; clone size: NA; J gene: TRBJ2-2; V gene: TRBV7-2
CDR3 DNA: TGTGCCAGCAGCCAACGCTGGGACAGGGGTTATGACAATGAGCAGTTCTTC; CDR3 protein: CASSQRWDRGYDNEQFF; D gene: TRBD1; clone size: NA; J gene: TRBJ2-1; V gene: TRBV4-2
CDR3 DNA: TGTGCCAGCAGTGACACAGGGTTCACCGGGGAGCTGTTTTTT; CDR3 protein: CASSDTGFTGELFF; D gene: NA; clone size: NA; J gene: TRBJ2-2; V gene: TRBV6-1
CDR3 DNA: TGCAGCGTTTACCCCCGGGGGATGGGGAACACTGAAGCTTTCTTT; CDR3 protein: CSVYPRGMGNTEAFF; D gene: NA; clone size: NA; J gene: TRBJ1-1; V gene: TRBV29-1
CDR3 DNA: TGCAGCGGTCAGGGGTATGAGACCCAGTACTTC; CDR3 protein: CSGQGYETQYF; D gene: NA; clone size: NA; J gene: TRBJ2-5; V gene: TRBV29-1
CDR3 DNA: TGTGCCAGCAGTTACTCTACAGGTTCCTCTGGAAACACCATATATTTT; CDR3 protein: CASSYSTGSSGNTIYF; D gene: NA; clone size: once; J gene: TRBJ1-3; V gene: TRBV6-5